Below, 32 T cell receptor beta chains from the same sample are listed, as sequenced in a study of control samples from healthy donors and cancer patients. The repertoire was sequenced with immunoSEQ multiplex PCR; TCRdb's copy has only in-frame clones and lacks some. The sample has roughly 170,000 clones, about 91% seen once. Sequencing input: blood. All receptors come from a middle-aged woman in good health.

The chain recombines TRBV19 with TRBJ1-4, with 7 nucleotides matching TRBD1. CDR1 LNHDA and CDR2 SQIVND come from the germline V gene (reference sequence). The CDR3 covers 15 residues. Losses at the gene ends were 3 bases for V and 8 bases for J; bases not matched to a gene: 9. The CDR3 nucleotides read TGTGCCAGTAGTATTCCAGGGGGAATAAGGGAAAAACTGTTTTTT. It encodes CASSIPGGIREKLFF.

This clone has a handful of counts. This chain joins TRBV18 and TRBJ1-2; unclear D gene. Deletions cut 2 bases from V and 7 bases from J, with 17 bases between. Germline V CDR1 and CDR2: KGHSH, LQKENI. The CDR3 contains 15 residues. CDR3 in DNA: TGTGCCAGCTCACCAGAATGGACCGGAGGACGTGGCTACACCTTC. It yields the protein CASSPEWTGGRGYTF.

This clone came up a few times. The CDR3, as DNA: TGTGCCAGCAGCTTAGGGACTAGCGAATCCCAGTACTTC. Its translation: CASSLGTSESQYF. This sequence joins TRBV7-7 and TRBJ2-5; 9 positions agree with TRBD2. The CDR3 totals 13 residues. Germline V CDR1 and CDR2: SSHAT, FNYEAQ (reference sequence). The J segment lost 9 bases and the V segment lost 1 base, leaving 3 bases of the junction unmatched.

V gene TRBV5-1 combines with J gene TRBJ1-2; TRBD1 aligns across 7 bases. The germline V gene encodes CDR1 SGHRS and CDR2 YFSETQ. V trimming: 4 bases; J trimming: 2 bases; junction bases outside the gene matches: 2. The CDR3 spans 13 residues. This CDR3 is CASSADRNYGYTF. DNA of the CDR3: TGCGCCAGCAGCGCGGACAGGAACTATGGCTACACCTTC.

V and J are TRBV25-1 and TRBJ1-1; D not resolved. Germline values: CDR1 MGHDK, CDR2 SYGVNS. The CDR3 is 14 residues long. The germline V and J ends were trimmed by 1 base and 1 base, with 7 bases remaining between them. The CDR3 DNA sequence: TGTGCCAGCAGTGAATCTGTCTGGAACACTGAAGCTTTCTTT. Translated: CASSESVWNTEAFF.

The rearrangement joins TRBV18 to TRBJ1-4, with 8 bases matching TRBD1. V was pared by 6 bases and J by 8 bases, with 8 bases of the junction left unmatched. Germline V gives CDR1 KGHSH, CDR2 LQKENI. This CDR3 has 14 amino acids. CDR3 bases: TGTGCCAGCTCCTCCGGGACAGGACTCGAAAAACTGTTTTTT. It specifies CASSSGTGLEKLFF.

The rearrangement links TRBV7-9 to TRBJ1-1; 8 positions agree with TRBD1. The germline gives CDR1 SEHNR, CDR2 FQNEAQ (reference sequence). V trimming: 2 bases; J trimming: 1 base; junction bases outside the gene matches: 3. CDR3 length equals 15 residues. The CDR3 is CASSLIDRGNTEAFF. The CDR3 DNA reads TGTGCCAGCAGCTTAATTGACAGGGGGAACACTGAAGCTTTCTTT.

The chain is built from TRBV5-4 and TRBJ1-6; TRBD1 might be the D (5 bases). The V and J ends lost 1 base and 4 bases respectively, with 6 bases between them. The CDR3 sequence is 14 residues long. Germline V gene data show CDR1 as SGHNT and CDR2 as YYREEE (reference sequence). In DNA, the CDR3 is TGTGCCAGCAGCTTGCAGGGTTATAATTCACCCCTCCACTTT. Protein product: CASSLQGYNSPLHF.

The CDR3 nucleotides are TGCGCCAGCAGTGAGTCCCTGGGCGGATCTAACTATGGCTACACCTTC. Its translation: CASSESLGGSNYGYTF. The chain is built from TRBV10-1 and TRBJ1-2; D gene uncertain. The germline gives CDR1 WNHNN, CDR2 SYGVQD (reference sequence). The length of the CDR3 is 16 residues. V was shortened by 0 bases and J by 0 bases, with 11 bases between the two germline ends.

This clone was seen just once. The chain carries TRBV5-1 and TRBJ2-3; TRBD2 agrees at 9 bases. The CDR3 totals 13 residues. Germline trimming cut 7 bases from V and 3 bases from J; bases unmatched to any gene: 3. Per the germline V gene, CDR1 is SGHRS and CDR2 is YFSETQ. The CDR3 sequence: CASLSGGTDTQYF. As DNA, the CDR3 is TGCGCCAGCCTGAGCGGGGGGACAGATACGCAGTATTTT.

This chain connects TRBV6-2 or TRBV6-3 to TRBJ1-2; D might be TRBD1 (5 bases). V was shortened by 5 bases and J by 4 bases, with 11 bases between the two germline ends. Germline V gene lookup returns CDR1 MNHEY and CDR2 SVGEGT. The CDR3 sequence is 13 residues long. The CDR3 DNA reads as TGTGCCAGCAGTCCCGCAGGGCCCTATGGCTACACCTTC. Translating it yields CASSPAGPYGYTF.

V usage is TRBV6-1 and J usage is TRBJ1-5; D uncertain. The germline V and J ends were trimmed by 3 bases and 8 bases, with 17 bases remaining between them. The CDR3 totals 15 residues. Per germline, CDR1 MNHNS and CDR2 SASEGT. In nucleotides, the CDR3 is TGTGCCAGCAGTGACGGGATGGGCCAAGTAGAGCCCCAGCATTTT. Translating it yields CASSDGMGQVEPQHF.

This sequence joins TRBV6-1 and TRBJ1-4; perhaps TRBD1 as D (5 bases). CDR3 length equals 14 residues. CDR1 MNHNS and CDR2 SASEGT come from the germline V gene. Trimming took 2 bases from V and 8 from J, leaving 12 bases between them. The chain's CDR3 is CASSETFRDEKLFF. CDR3 nucleotides: TGTGCCAGCAGTGAAACTTTTCGGGACGAAAAACTGTTTTTT.

The genes are TRBV7-8 and TRBJ1-1; 8 bases align to TRBD1. Trimming at V came to 1 base and at J to 3 bases, leaving 10 bases not matched to a gene. CDR1 SGHVS and CDR2 FQNEAQ come from the germline V gene. This CDR3 has 17 amino acids. The DNA of the CDR3 is TGTGCCAGCAGCTTAGAGACAGGGGCGGGAATCTACACTGAAGCTTTCTTT. Translated: CASSLETGAGIYTEAFF.

V usage is TRBV5-1 and J usage is TRBJ2-7, with no clear D. Trimming removed 0 bases from V and 5 bases from J, with 12 bases in between. This CDR3 spans 14 amino acids. Per the germline V gene, CDR1 is SGHRS and CDR2 is YFSETQ. Here the CDR3 reads CASSLGWGEDEQYF. The CDR3 bases are TGCGCCAGCAGCTTGGGTTGGGGTGAGGACGAGCAGTACTTC.

This chain connects TRBV7-9 to TRBJ2-7; 12 bases align to TRBD2. The CDR3 has 16 amino acids. V lost 6 bases to trimming and J lost 0 bases; unmatched junction nucleotides: 6. The germline CDR1 and CDR2 sequences are SEHNR and FQNEAQ (reference sequence). In nucleotides, the CDR3 is TGTGCCAGCAGTTCTAGCGGGGGGGCCTTCTCCTACGAGCAGTACTTC. Its translation: CASSSSGGAFSYEQYF.

J is TRBJ1-4 and V is TRBV18; D gene uncertain. The CDR3 runs 14 residues. V lost 2 bases, J lost 4 bases, and 8 bases lay in between. Germline V CDR1 and CDR2: KGHSH, LQKENI. CDR3 in amino acids: CASSPKLSNEKLFF. The CDR3 DNA reads TGTGCCAGCTCACCAAAACTAAGTAATGAAAAACTGTTTTTT.

This clone was recorded once. The chain combines TRBV9 with TRBJ2-3; 9 bases align to TRBD2. CDR3 length: 14 residues. With 0 bases clipped from V and 4 bases from J, the junction kept 0 bases outside the gene matches. CDR1 is SGDLS and CDR2 is YYNGEE in the germline V gene. The CDR3 DNA follows: TGTGCCAGCAGCGTAGCTAGCGGGGCAGATACGCAGTATTTT. Its translation: CASSVASGADTQYF.

The gene calls are TRBV7-6 and TRBJ2-1; possibly TRBD2 for D (7 bases). In germline, CDR1 is SGHVS, CDR2 FNYEAQ. This CDR3 spans 13 amino acids. Between the trimmed V and J ends, which lost 7 bases and 8 bases, there was a span of 15 bases. The CDR3 loop reads CASKEGGGYEQFF. In DNA form, the CDR3 reads TGTGCCAGCAAGGAGGGAGGGGGGTATGAGCAGTTCTTC.

The gene calls are TRBV4-2 and TRBJ1-2; 8 positions agree with TRBD1. CDR1 and CDR2 (germline): LGHNA, YNFKEQ. The CDR3 loop spans 13 amino acids. V lost 3 bases and J lost 8; bases outside the gene matches: 5. The DNA of the CDR3 is TGTGCCAGCAGCCAGGACAGGGTCAGAGGCTACACCTTC. It specifies CASSQDRVRGYTF.

The chain recombines TRBV12-3 or TRBV12-4 with TRBJ2-1; D is unresolved. Trimming stripped 6 bases from V and 2 bases from J, with 8 bases between. The CDR3 totals 13 residues. CDR3: CASRLDTYNEQFF. The CDR3, as DNA: TGTGCCAGCAGGCTCGACACCTACAATGAGCAGTTCTTC.

The chain has TRBV12-3 or TRBV12-4 and TRBJ2-7; no definite D call. CDR3 length equals 12 residues. Trimming took off 4 bases at V and 8 bases at J, with 12 bases between the two ends. Here the CDR3 reads CASSSRGEKQYF. CDR3 DNA: TGTGCCAGCAGTTCGCGTGGGGAAAAGCAGTACTTC.

The chain links TRBV6-6 to TRBJ1-1; D is uncertain. The V gene lost 4 bases and the J gene lost 3 bases, with 15 bases spanning the gap. The germline gives CDR1 MNHNY, CDR2 SVGAGI (reference sequence). This CDR3 has 15 residues. The CDR3 sequence is CASSSGRHQDTEAFF. CDR3 in DNA: TGTGCCAGCAGTTCAGGACGCCACCAGGACACTGAAGCTTTCTTT.

This rearrangement joins TRBV20-1 to TRBJ1-2; 9 bases line up with TRBD1. The germline CDR1 and CDR2 sequences are DFQATT and SNEGSKA (reference sequence). With V trimmed by 6 bases and J by 7 bases, 3 bases remained unmatched. The CDR3 covers 11 residues. CDR3 sequence (DNA): TGCAGTGCCGCGGACAGGGGTGGCTACACCTTC. Encoded protein: CSAADRGGYTF.

The V call is TRBV15, the J call TRBJ1-1, with 9 bases identical to TRBD1. CDR1 is LNHNV and CDR2 is YYDKDF in the germline V gene (reference sequence). The junction had 13 bases not matched to a gene; V was cut back by 4 bases and J by 1 base. The CDR3 contains 18 residues. Here the CDR3 DNA reads TGTGCCACCAGCATGGCTCGGGACAGGGCCGTGTGGAACACTGAAGCTTTCTTT. Its protein product is CATSMARDRAVWNTEAFF.

The chain has TRBV5-1 and TRBJ1-5; unclear D gene. The CDR3 is made up of 13 amino acids. Per germline, CDR1 SGHRS and CDR2 YFSETQ. V lost 0 bases and J 7 bases, leaving 8 bases between the germline ends. CDR3 protein: CASSLEVGQPQHF. The CDR3 DNA is TGCGCCAGCAGCTTGGAGGTCGGGCAGCCCCAGCATTTT.

The sample holds one count of this clone. The J gene is TRBJ1-5, the V gene TRBV27; possibly TRBD1 for D (5 bases). V was clipped by 4 bases and J by 2 bases, with 12 bases between them. CDR1 and CDR2 (germline): MNHEY, SMNVEV (reference sequence). CDR3 length: 15 residues. The CDR3, as DNA: TGTGCCAGCAGTTCCGGGACCGCCGGCAATCAGCCCCAGCATTTT. This gives the protein CASSSGTAGNQPQHF.

A single count supports this clone. The chain links TRBV5-5 to TRBJ1-1; D might be TRBD1 (6 bases). Germline CDR1 and CDR2: SGHKS and YYEKEE (reference sequence). Trimming shortened V by 2 bases and J by 1 base, and 12 bases separated the two germline ends. This CDR3 contains 15 residues. The CDR3 DNA is TGTGCCAGCAGCTTTAACAGGGAAACGAACACTGAAGCTTTCTTT. Protein product: CASSFNRETNTEAFF. The full variable domain, its missing parts supplied by reference TRBV5-5 and TRBJ1-1, is DAGVTQSPTHLIKTRGQQVTLRCSPISGHKSVSWYQQVLGQGPQFIFQYYEKEERGRGNFPDRFSARQFPNYSSELNVNALLLGDSALYLCASSFNRETNTEAFFGQGTRLTVV.

This clone came up once. This chain joins TRBV5-1 and TRBJ2-1, with 12 bases identical to TRBD2. This CDR3 comprises 14 residues. V shed 4 bases and J 7 bases; nucleotides not matched to a gene: 3. CDR1 is SGHRS, CDR2 YFSETQ, per germline. CDR3 in DNA: TGCGCCAGCAGCACGGGACTAGCGGGTAATGAGCAGTTCTTC. This gives the protein CASSTGLAGNEQFF. Drawing the rest from reference TRBV5-1 and TRBJ2-1, the complete variable domain is KAGVTQTPRYLIKTRGQQVTLSCSPISGHRSVSWYQQTPGQGLQFLFEYFSETQRNKGNFPGRFSGRQFSNSRSEMNVSTLELGDSALYLCASSTGLAGNEQFFGPGTRLTVL.

The chain joins TRBV5-6 to TRBJ1-1, with D uncertain. Germline V gene data show CDR1 as SGHDT and CDR2 as YYEEEE. The CDR3 runs 11 residues. The ends were cut back, 3 bases at V and 1 base at J, with 1 base in the middle. This CDR3 reads CASSWNTEAFF. CDR3 DNA sequence: TGTGCCAGCAGCTGGAACACTGAAGCTTTCTTT.

The CDR3 spells CASSRTKETQYF. Here the CDR3 DNA reads TGTGCCAGCAGTCGGACTAAGGAGACCCAGTACTTC. V usage is TRBV3-1 (or the pseudogene TRBV3-2) and J usage is TRBJ2-5, with D possibly being TRBD2 (6 bases). CDR1 LGHDT and CDR2 YNNKEL come from the germline V gene (reference sequence). The ends were cut back, 6 bases at V and 5 bases at J, with 10 bases in the middle. The CDR3 is made up of 12 amino acids.

The chain has TRBV6-2 or TRBV6-3 and TRBJ2-7, with a weak D call TRBD1 (5 bases). The CDR3 is made up of 12 amino acids. The germline gives CDR1 MNHEY, CDR2 SVGEGT. V was shortened by 1 base and J by 5 bases, with 6 bases between the two germline ends. CDR3 nucleotide sequence: TGTGCCAGCAGTTACTTAGGGGACGAGCAGTACTTC. It yields the protein CASSYLGDEQYF.